This passage covers 15 T cell receptor beta chains from one sample sequenced in a study of blood T cell repertoires in COVID-19 (dated by TCRdb to 2018 to 2020). Library preparation used the immunoSEQ multiplex PCR assay. Held by TCRdb, this immuneACCESS table contains in-frame sequences only and omits some clones. Under half of the omission traces to an unresolved V gene where checked; the cause of the rest is unknown. In this sample the table shows 60,000 to 75,000 clones, roughly 80% of which occur a single time. Clones ranked in the top ten supply 5.5% of the sample. Sequencing input: peripheral blood. The receptors shown here come from a woman in her 70s with acute or convalescent COVID-19.

The chain combines TRBV7-9 with TRBJ1-2, with a weak D call TRBD1 (6 bases). The CDR3 runs 14 residues. V was cut by 2 bases and J by 4 bases, with 11 bases left in between. CDR1 and CDR2 from the germline V gene are SEHNR and FQNEAQ (reference sequence). The CDR3 sequence: CASSLSVQGYGYTF. The CDR3, as DNA: TGTGCCAGCAGCTTATCGGTACAGGGCTATGGCTACACCTTC.

This clone was detected only once. The chain links TRBV3-1 (or the pseudogene TRBV3-2) to TRBJ1-2; D is unresolved. The CDR3 spans 17 residues. V was trimmed by 4 bases and J by 8 bases, leaving 26 bases between them. The germline V gene encodes CDR1 LGHDT and CDR2 YNNKEL (reference sequence). CDR3 sequence reads: CASSLTTTGSRGYGYTF. The CDR3 nucleotides read TGTGCCAGCAGCCTCACTACTACCGGGTCCCGAGGGTACGGCTACACCTTC.

A few counts support this clone. The chain recombines TRBV18 with TRBJ2-7; D is undetermined. Trimming removed 3 bases from V and 7 bases from J, with 19 bases in between. Germline CDR1 reads KGHSH; CDR2 reads LQKENI. The CDR3 spans 15 residues. CDR3 DNA sequence: TGTGCCAGCTCACCCCGGCGGTCCCTAGATCGGGAGCAGTACTTC. Protein sequence: CASSPRRSLDREQYF.

The rearrangement uses TRBV4-2 and TRBJ2-3; TRBD1 matches 7 bases. In germline, CDR1 is LGHNA, CDR2 YNFKEQ. V lost 3 bases and J lost 2; bases outside the gene matches: 8. This CDR3 is 16 amino acids long. The CDR3 reads CASSHIGTEATDTQYF. CDR3 coding DNA: TGTGCCAGCAGCCACATCGGGACAGAGGCCACAGATACGCAGTATTTT.

DNA of the CDR3: TGTGCCAGCAGCTACTCACAGGGAGGGGACACTGAAGCTTTCTTT. This sequence encodes CASSYSQGGDTEAFF. The rearrangement links TRBV7-8 to TRBJ1-1, with D perhaps TRBD1 (6 bases). The CDR3 loop spans 15 amino acids. Germline assignment: CDR1 SGHVS and CDR2 FQNEAQ. Trimming stripped 4 bases from V and 3 bases from J, with 15 bases between.

V and J are TRBV3-1 (or the pseudogene TRBV3-2) and TRBJ1-2; TRBD1 might be the D (6 bases). CDR1 is LGHDT and CDR2 is YNNKEL in the germline V gene (reference sequence). V lost 6 bases and J lost 8, with 19 bases in between. There are 14 residues in the CDR3. This CDR3 is CASRYKDSSKGYTF. The CDR3 nucleotides read TGTGCCAGCAGATACAAGGACAGCTCAAAGGGCTACACCTTC.

The V call is TRBV28, the J call TRBJ2-2; 8 bases match TRBD1. V was pared by 6 bases and J by 4 bases, with 7 bases of the junction left unmatched. Germline V gene lookup returns CDR1 MDHEN and CDR2 SYDVKM. The CDR3 is 15 residues long. The CDR3 loop is CASSYDRGGTGELFF. CDR3 coding DNA: TGTGCCAGCAGCTATGACAGGGGAGGCACCGGGGAGCTGTTTTTT.

The chain is built from TRBV11-3 and TRBJ2-3, with a weak D call TRBD2 (6 bases). Germline V gene sequence: CDR1 SGHNT, CDR2 YENEEA. The CDR3 loop spans 15 amino acids. Trimming removed 4 bases at V and 1 base at J, with 12 bases between. The CDR3 nucleotides read TGTGCCAGCAGCTCGAGACTAGGCGGCACAGATACGCAGTATTTT. Translating it yields CASSSRLGGTDTQYF.

The chain joins TRBV30 to TRBJ2-3; D is unresolved. From germline, CDR1 is GTSNPN and CDR2 SVGIG (reference sequence). Trimming took off 3 bases at V and 4 bases at J, with 8 bases between the two ends. The CDR3 consists of 12 residues. CDR3 sequence: CAWRQVADTQYF. The CDR3 region has the DNA TGTGCCTGGAGACAAGTGGCAGATACGCAGTATTTT. The full variable domain, completed using reference TRBV30 and TRBJ2-3, is SQTIHQWPATLVQPVGSPLSLECTVEGTSNPNLYWYRQAAGRGLQLLFYSVGIGQISSEVPQNLSASRPQDRQFILSSKKLLLSDSGFYLCAWRQVADTQYFGPGTRLTVL.

The rearrangement joins TRBV28 to TRBJ1-2; D is uncertain. CDR3 size: 14 residues. CDR1 is MDHEN, CDR2 SYDVKM, per germline. V gave up 1 base and J gave up 4 bases, with 10 bases separating them. The CDR3 DNA reads as TGTGCCAGCAGTTTATTTGCGGGCGTCTATGGCTACACCTTC. Translating it yields CASSLFAGVYGYTF.

The chain uses TRBV5-4 and TRBJ1-6; the match to TRBD1 covers 8 bases. CDR1 SGHNT and CDR2 YYREEE come from the germline V gene (reference sequence). V gave up 5 bases and J gave up 8 bases; unmatched junction bases: 12. This CDR3 is 16 amino acids long. The CDR3, as DNA: TGTGCCAGCAGGCGAAACGCAGGGGGCACGGATTCACCCCTCCACTTT. It is translated as CASRRNAGGTDSPLHF. Together with reference TRBV5-4 and TRBJ1-6, the CDR3 gives the full variable domain: ETGVTQSPTHLIKTRGQQVTLRCSSQSGHNTVSWYQQALGQGPQFIFQYYREEENGRGNFPPRFSGLQFPNYSSELNVNALELDDSALYLCASRRNAGGTDSPLHFGNGTRLTVT.

J is TRBJ2-5 and V is TRBV20-1; 9 nucleotides agree with TRBD2. The CDR3 runs 14 residues. CDR1 is DFQATT, CDR2 SNEGSKA, per germline (reference sequence). V lost 3 bases, J lost 5 bases, and 7 bases stayed unmatched. The CDR3: CSASPAGGRETQYF. CDR3 bases: TGCAGTGCTAGTCCAGCGGGGGGTCGTGAGACCCAGTACTTC.

The gene calls are TRBV28 and TRBJ2-7, with TRBD2 matching over 8 bases. In germline, CDR1 is MDHEN, CDR2 SYDVKM. The V segment lost 6 bases and the J segment 6 bases; nucleotides outside the gene matches: 10. The CDR3 is made up of 14 amino acids. The CDR3 sequence is CASRTQGSGGEQYF. CDR3 DNA sequence: TGTGCCAGCAGGACACAGGGAAGCGGGGGCGAGCAGTACTTC.

The rearrangement links TRBV28 to TRBJ2-3; the D is unclear. The CDR3 loop spans 15 amino acids. V was shortened by 5 bases and J by 0 bases, with 12 bases between the two germline ends. Germline V gene data show CDR1 as MDHEN and CDR2 as SYDVKM. As DNA, the CDR3 is TGTGCCAGCAGTCCCCCAACGGTTAGCACAGATACGCAGTATTTT. Translating gives CASSPPTVSTDTQYF.

This clone showed up just a few times. The CDR3 DNA reads as TGTGCCAGTACCCTCCGAGGGGGGAGGGTTTTGGTGCATCAGCCCCAGCATTTT. The encoded protein is CASTLRGGRVLVHQPQHF. The chain couples TRBV19 to TRBJ1-5; perhaps TRBD1 as D (6 bases). Germline-derived CDR1 and CDR2 are LNHDA and SQIVND (reference sequence). The CDR3 spans 18 residues. V was pared by 7 bases and J by 5 bases, with 27 bases between.